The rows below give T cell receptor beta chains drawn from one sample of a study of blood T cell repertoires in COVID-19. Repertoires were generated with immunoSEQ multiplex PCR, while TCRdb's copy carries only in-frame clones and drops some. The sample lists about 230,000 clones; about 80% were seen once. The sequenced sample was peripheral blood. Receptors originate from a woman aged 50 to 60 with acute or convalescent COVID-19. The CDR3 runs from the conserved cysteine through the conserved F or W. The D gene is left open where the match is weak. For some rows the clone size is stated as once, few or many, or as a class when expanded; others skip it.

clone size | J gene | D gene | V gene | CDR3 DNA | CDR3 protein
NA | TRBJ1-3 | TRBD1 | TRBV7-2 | TGTGCCAGCAGCAACAGGGGAATCTCTGGAAACACCATATATTTT | CASSNRGISGNTIYF
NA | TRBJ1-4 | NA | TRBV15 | TGTGCCACCAGCAGAGGACTGGGTGAAAAACTGTTTTTT | CATSRGLGEKLFF
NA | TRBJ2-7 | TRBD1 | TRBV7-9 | TGTGCCAGCAGCTTAGCCGGGACAGGGAACGAGCAGTACTTC | CASSLAGTGNEQYF
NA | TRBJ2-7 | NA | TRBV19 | TGTGCCAGTAGTATAGATAGCCAGGGATCCTACGAGCAGTACTTC | CASSIDSQGSYEQYF
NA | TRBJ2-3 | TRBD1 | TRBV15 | TGTGCCACCAGCAGAGGGTTGCTCAACAGGGGCGCCACAGATACGCAGTATTTT | CATSRGLLNRGATDTQYF
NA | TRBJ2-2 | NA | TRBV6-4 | TGTGCCAGCAGTGACTCCGTCTTCGGGGAGCTGTTTTTT | CASSDSVFGELFF
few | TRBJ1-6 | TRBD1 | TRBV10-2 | TGCGCCAGCAGTGGAAGGGACAGGGACTATTCACCCCTCCACTTT | CASSGRDRDYSPLHF
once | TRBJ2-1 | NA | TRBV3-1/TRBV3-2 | TGTGCCAGCAGCCAGGAAAGGAGGCTAGCAGGGGATGAGCAGTTCTTC | CASSQERRLAGDEQFF
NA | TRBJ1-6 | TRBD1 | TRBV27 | TGTGCCAGCAGTGAGGGACAGGTCATCCACTTT | CASSEGQVIHF
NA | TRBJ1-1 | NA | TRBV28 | TGTGCCAGCAGTTTAGGGGCGTCTGAAGCTTTCTTT | CASSLGASEAFF
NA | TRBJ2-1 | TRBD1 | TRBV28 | TGTGCCACCCGGGACAGTTTGAATGAGCAGTTCTTC | CATRDSLNEQFF
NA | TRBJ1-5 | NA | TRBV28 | TGTGCCAGCAGTTTCACCGGGGGGGATCAGCCCCAGCATTTT | CASSFTGGDQPQHF
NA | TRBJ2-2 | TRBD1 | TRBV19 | TGTGCCAGTAGTTTAGGGACAGCGAACACCGGGGAGCTGTTTTTT | CASSLGTANTGELFF
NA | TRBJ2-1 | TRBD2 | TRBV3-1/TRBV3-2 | TGTGCCATCAGACTAGCGGGAGAGGTTCACAATGAGCAGTTCTTC | CAIRLAGEVHNEQFF
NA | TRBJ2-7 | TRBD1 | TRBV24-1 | TGTGCCACCAGTGATGCGACAGGGGGCGTCTACGAGCAGTACTTC | CATSDATGGVYEQYF
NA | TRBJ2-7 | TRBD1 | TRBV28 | TGTGCCAGCAGAGTACCCCTACCGGGACAGCGCTACGAGCAGTACTTC | CASRVPLPGQRYEQYF
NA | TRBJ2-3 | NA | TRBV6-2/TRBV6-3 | TGTGCCAGCAGTTACTCCCCGCGCGATACGCAGTATTTT | CASSYSPRDTQYF
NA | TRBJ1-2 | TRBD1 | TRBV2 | TGTGCCAGCAGACCGGACAGGGTCGATGGCTACACCTTC | CASRPDRVDGYTF
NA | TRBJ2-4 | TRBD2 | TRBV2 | TGTGCCAGCGGTCGACGGGGGGGAGCCAAAAACATTCAGTACTTC | CASGRRGGAKNIQYF
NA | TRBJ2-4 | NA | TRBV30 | TGTGCCTGGAGTGCTCAGGGTGTAAACATTCAGTACTTC | CAWSAQGVNIQYF
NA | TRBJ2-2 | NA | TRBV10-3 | TGTGCCCCCCGGGAATTGAACACCGGGGAGCTGTTTTTT | CAPRELNTGELFF
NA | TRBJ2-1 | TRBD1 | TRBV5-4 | TGTGCCAGCAGCAAGGACAGGGGGCCCTACAATGAGCAGTTCTTC | CASSKDRGPYNEQFF
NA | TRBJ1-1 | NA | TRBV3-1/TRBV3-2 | TGTGCCAGCAGCCAAGTTCGGGACTGGAACACTGAAGCTTTCTTT | CASSQVRDWNTEAFF
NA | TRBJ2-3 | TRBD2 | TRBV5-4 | TGTGCCAGCAGCGGTATACTAGCGGGGTCGGTGGATACGCAGTATTTT | CASSGILAGSVDTQYF
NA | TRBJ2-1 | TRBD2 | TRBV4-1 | TGCGCCAGCACCAAAAGCGGGGCTAGCGGGGGGGCGATGCAGTTCTTC | CASTKSGASGGAMQFF
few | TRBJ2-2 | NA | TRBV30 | TGTGCCTGGAGTGTACTAGGCAGGAACACCGGGGAGCTGTTTTTT | CAWSVLGRNTGELFF
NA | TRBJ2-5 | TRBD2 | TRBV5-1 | TGCGCCAGCAGAGCCGGGACTAGCGGGAGTGAGACCCAGTACTTC | CASRAGTSGSETQYF
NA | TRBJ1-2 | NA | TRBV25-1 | TGTGCCAGCAGTGGACTCGGCAGAGCTATCGGCTACACCTTC | CASSGLGRAIGYTF
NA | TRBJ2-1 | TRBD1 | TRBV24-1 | TGTGCCACCAGTGATTACGGGACAGGGGATTCCAATGAGCAGTTCTTC | CATSDYGTGDSNEQFF
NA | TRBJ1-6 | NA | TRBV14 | TGTGCCAGCAGCCAACAGGGGTGGAATTCACCCCTCCACTTT | CASSQQGWNSPLHF
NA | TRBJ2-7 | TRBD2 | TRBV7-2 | TGTGCCAGCAGCGCCAGACTAGCGGGGGACTACGAGCAGTACTTC | CASSARLAGDYEQYF
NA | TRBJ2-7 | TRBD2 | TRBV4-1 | TGCGCCAGCAGCCAATGGTACGAGCGGGGGGAGTACGAGCAGTACTTC | CASSQWYERGEYEQYF
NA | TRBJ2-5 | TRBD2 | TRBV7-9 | TGTGCCAGCAGCCCAGCCCGGGGGGAGGGAGAGACCCAGTACTTC | CASSPARGEGETQYF
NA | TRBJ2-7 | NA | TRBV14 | TGTGCCAGCAGCCAGGGGGACACCTACTACGAGCAGTACTTC | CASSQGDTYYEQYF
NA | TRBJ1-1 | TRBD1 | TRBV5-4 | TGTGCCAGCAGCTTTGACAGGGGCGGTGTAGCTTTCTTT | CASSFDRGGVAFF
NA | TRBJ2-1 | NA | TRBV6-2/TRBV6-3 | TGTGCCAGCAGCCCTCCGCGCTACAATGAGCAGTTCTTC | CASSPPRYNEQFF
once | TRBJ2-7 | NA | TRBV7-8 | TGTGCCAGCAGCAAAATGAAGACAGGGCAGTACTTC | CASSKMKTGQYF
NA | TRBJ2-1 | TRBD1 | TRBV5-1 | TGCGCCAGCAGCTCGAACTTCGGACAGGCCGGGGTTGAGCAGTTCTTC | CASSSNFGQAGVEQFF
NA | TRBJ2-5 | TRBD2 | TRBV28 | TGTGCCAGCAGTGGATCAGCGGGGGGGGAAGAGACCCAGTACTTC | CASSGSAGGEETQYF
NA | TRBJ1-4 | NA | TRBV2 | TGTGCCAGCAGTGAAGAGCGTGGTGAAAAACTGTTTTTT | CASSEERGEKLFF